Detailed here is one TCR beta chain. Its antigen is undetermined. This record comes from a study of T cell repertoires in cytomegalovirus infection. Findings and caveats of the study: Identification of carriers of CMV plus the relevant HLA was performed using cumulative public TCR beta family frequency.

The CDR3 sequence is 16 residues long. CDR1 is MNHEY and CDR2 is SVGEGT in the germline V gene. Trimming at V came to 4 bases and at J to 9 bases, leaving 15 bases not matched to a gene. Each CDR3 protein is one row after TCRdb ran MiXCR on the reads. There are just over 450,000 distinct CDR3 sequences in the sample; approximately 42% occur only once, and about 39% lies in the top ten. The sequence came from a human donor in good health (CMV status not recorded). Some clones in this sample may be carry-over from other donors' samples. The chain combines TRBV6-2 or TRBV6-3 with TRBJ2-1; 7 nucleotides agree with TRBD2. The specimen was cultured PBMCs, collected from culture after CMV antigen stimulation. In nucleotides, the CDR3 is TGTGCCAGCAGTTCCTTACTAGCGCCCACCCTGGGTGAGCAGTTCTTC. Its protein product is CASSSLLAPTLGEQFF.